This T cell receptor (beta chain) originates from a study of blood T cell repertoires in COVID-19. In the original workflow: The assay estimated nucleated cells by amplifying reference gene primers. This table comes from immunoSEQ multiplex PCR, and its TCRdb copy is limited to in-frame clones, with some not included. The DNA was the basis for D and trimming; V, J and clone size are from that table. The sample records 100,000 or so clones, more than 80% being singletons. The CDR3 sequence is 16 residues long. Germline loops: CDR1 LGHDT, CDR2 YNNKEL (reference sequence). V was trimmed by 4 bases and J by 4 bases, leaving 17 bases between them.

The chain combines TRBV3-1 (or the pseudogene TRBV3-2) with TRBJ1-3; D possibly corresponds to TRBD1 (6 bases). Sequencing used peripheral blood. The TCR originated in a human donor in a cohort sampled during active COVID-19. CDR3 in amino acids: CASSPREGGKGNTIYF. CDR3 coding DNA: TGTGCCAGCAGCCCCCGAGAAGGGGGTAAAGGAAACACCATATATTTT.